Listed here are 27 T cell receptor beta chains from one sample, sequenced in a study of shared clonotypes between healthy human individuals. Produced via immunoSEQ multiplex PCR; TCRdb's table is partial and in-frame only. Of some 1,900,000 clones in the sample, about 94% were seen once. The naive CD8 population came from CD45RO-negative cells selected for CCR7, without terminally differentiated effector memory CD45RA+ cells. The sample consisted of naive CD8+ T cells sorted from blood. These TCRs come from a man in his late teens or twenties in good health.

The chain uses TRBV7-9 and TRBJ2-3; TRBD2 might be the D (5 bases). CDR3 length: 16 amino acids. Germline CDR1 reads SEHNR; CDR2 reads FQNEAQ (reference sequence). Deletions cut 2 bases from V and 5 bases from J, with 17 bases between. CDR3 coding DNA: TGTGCCAGCAGCTTAAATGAGGGATATTTAAGAGATACGCAGTATTTT. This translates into CASSLNEGYLRDTQYF.

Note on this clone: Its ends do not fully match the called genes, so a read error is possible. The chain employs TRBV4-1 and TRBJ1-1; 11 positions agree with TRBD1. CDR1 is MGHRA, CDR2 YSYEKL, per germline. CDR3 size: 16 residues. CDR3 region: CASSHGQGAGNAEAFF. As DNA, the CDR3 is TGCGCCAGCAGCCATGGACAGGGGGCGGGGAACGCTGAAGCTTTCTTT.

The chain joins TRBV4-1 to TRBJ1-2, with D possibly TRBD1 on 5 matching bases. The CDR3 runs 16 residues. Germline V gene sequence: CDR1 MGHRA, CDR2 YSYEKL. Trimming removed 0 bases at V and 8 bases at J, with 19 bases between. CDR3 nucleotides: TGCGCCAGCAGCCAAGAACAAGGGTTGGGGCTTAAGGGCTACACCTTC. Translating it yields CASSQEQGLGLKGYTF.

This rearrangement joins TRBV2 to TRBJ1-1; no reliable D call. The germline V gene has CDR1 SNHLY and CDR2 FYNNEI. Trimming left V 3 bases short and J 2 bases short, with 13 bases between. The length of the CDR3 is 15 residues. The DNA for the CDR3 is TGTGCCAGCAGTGATTACCGGGATTTAAACACTGAAGCTTTCTTT. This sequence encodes CASSDYRDLNTEAFF. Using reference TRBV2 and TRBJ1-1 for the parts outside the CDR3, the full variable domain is EPEVTQTPSHQVTQMGQEVILRCVPISNHLYFYWYRQILGQKVEFLVSFYNNEISEKSEIFDDQFSVERPDGSNFTLKIRSTKLEDSAMYFCASSDYRDLNTEAFFGQGTRLTVV.

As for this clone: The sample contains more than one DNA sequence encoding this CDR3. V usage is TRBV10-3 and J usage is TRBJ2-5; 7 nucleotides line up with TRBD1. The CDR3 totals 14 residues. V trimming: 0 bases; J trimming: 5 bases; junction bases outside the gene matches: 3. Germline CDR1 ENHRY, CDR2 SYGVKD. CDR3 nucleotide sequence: TGTGCCATCAGTGAGTCAACAGGGGACGAGACCCAGTACTTC. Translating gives CAISESTGDETQYF.

CDR3 sequence: CASSRGPQADEQFF. CDR3 DNA sequence: TGCGCCAGCAGCCGAGGCCCGCAGGCCGATGAGCAGTTCTTC. The chain carries TRBV4-1 and TRBJ2-1; D call uncertain. Germline V gene lookup returns CDR1 MGHRA and CDR2 YSYEKL. V was trimmed by 4 bases and J by 8 bases, leaving 15 bases between them. This CDR3 has 14 residues.

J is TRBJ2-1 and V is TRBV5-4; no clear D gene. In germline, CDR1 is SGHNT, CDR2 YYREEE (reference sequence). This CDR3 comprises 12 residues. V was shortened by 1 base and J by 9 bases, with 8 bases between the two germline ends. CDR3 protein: CASSLSASEQFF. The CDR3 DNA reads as TGTGCCAGCAGCTTGTCGGCCAGTGAGCAGTTCTTC.

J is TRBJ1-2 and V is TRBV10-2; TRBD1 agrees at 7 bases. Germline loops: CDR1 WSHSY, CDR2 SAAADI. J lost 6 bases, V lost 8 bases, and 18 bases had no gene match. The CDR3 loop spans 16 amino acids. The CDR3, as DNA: TGCGCCAGCTCGGAGGGAAGGGGGCGCATTGCGGATGGCTACACCTTC. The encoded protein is CASSEGRGRIADGYTF.

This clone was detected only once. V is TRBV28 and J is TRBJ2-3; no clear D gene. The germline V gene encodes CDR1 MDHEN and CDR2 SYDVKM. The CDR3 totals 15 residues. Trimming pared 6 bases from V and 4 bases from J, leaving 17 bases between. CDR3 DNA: TGTGCCAGCAGGGTTCTGCTTGGAAGGCCAGATACGCAGTATTTT. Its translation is CASRVLLGRPDTQYF.

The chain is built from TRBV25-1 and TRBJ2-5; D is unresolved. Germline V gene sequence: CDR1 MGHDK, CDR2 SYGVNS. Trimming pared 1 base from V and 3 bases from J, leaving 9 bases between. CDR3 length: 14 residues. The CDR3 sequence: CASSESEQEETQYF. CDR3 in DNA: TGTGCCAGCAGTGAATCGGAGCAAGAAGAGACCCAGTACTTC.

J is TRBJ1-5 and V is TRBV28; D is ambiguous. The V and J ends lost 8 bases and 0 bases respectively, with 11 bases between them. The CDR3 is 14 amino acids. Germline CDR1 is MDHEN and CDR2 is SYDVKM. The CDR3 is CASGSGYSNQPQHF. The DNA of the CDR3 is TGTGCCAGCGGTTCTGGCTATAGCAATCAGCCCCAGCATTTT.

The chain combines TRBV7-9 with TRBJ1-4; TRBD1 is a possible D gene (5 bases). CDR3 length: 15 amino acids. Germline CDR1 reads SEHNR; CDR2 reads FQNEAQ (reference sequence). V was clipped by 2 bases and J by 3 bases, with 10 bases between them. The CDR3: CASSLPRDSNEKLFF. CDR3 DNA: TGTGCCAGCAGCTTACCCAGGGATTCTAATGAAAAACTGTTTTTT.

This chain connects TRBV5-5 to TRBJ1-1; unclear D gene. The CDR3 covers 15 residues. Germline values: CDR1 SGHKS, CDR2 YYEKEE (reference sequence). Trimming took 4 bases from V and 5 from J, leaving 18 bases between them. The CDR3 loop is CASSPGQEYWTEAFF. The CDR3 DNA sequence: TGTGCCAGCAGCCCGGGTCAGGAATATTGGACTGAAGCTTTCTTT. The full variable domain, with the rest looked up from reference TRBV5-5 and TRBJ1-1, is DAGVTQSPTHLIKTRGQQVTLRCSPISGHKSVSWYQQVLGQGPQFIFQYYEKEERGRGNFPDRFSARQFPNYSSELNVNALLLGDSALYLCASSPGQEYWTEAFFGQGTRLTVV.

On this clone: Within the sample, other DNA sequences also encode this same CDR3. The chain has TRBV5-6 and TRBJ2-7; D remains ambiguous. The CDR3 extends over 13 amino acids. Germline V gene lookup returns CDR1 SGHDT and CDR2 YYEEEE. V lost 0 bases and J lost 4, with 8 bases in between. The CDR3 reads CASSLGRSYEQYF. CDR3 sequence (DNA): TGTGCCAGCAGCTTGGGACGGAGTTACGAGCAGTACTTC.

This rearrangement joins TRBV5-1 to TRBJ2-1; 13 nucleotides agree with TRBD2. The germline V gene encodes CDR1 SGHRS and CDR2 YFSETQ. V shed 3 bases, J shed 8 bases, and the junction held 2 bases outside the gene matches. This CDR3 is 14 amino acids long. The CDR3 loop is CASSSGLAGDEQFF. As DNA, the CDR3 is TGCGCCAGCAGCTCTGGACTAGCGGGAGATGAGCAGTTCTTC.

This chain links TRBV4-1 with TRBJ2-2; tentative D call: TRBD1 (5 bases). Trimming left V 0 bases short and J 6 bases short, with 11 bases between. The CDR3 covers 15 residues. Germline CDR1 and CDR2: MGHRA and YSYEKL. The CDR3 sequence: CASSQEGAGPGELFF. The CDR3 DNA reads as TGCGCCAGCAGCCAAGAAGGGGCAGGGCCCGGGGAGCTGTTTTTT.

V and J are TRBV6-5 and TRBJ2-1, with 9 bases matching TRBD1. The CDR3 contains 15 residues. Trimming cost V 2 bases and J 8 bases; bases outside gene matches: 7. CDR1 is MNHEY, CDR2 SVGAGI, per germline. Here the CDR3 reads CASSYTGGASDEQFF. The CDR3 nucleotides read TGTGCCAGCAGTTACACAGGGGGCGCCTCGGATGAGCAGTTCTTC.

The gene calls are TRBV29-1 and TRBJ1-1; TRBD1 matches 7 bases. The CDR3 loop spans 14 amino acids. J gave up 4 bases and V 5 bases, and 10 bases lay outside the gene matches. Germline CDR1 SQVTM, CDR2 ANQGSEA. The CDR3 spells CSVPGGHTFTEAFF. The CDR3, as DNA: TGCAGCGTTCCAGGGGGACACACATTCACTGAAGCTTTCTTT. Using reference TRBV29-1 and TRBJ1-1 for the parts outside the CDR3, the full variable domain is SAVISQKPSRDICQRGTSLTIQCQVDSQVTMMFWYRQQPGQSLTLIATANQGSEATYESGFVIDKFPISRPNLTFSTLTVSNMSPEDSSIYLCSVPGGHTFTEAFFGQGTRLTVV.

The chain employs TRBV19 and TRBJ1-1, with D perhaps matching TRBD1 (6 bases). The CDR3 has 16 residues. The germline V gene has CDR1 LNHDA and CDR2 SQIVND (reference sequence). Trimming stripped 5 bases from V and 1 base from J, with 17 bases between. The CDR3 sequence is CASSGGGLTGNTEAFF. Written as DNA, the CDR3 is TGTGCCAGTAGTGGAGGGGGGTTAACAGGGAACACTGAAGCTTTCTTT.

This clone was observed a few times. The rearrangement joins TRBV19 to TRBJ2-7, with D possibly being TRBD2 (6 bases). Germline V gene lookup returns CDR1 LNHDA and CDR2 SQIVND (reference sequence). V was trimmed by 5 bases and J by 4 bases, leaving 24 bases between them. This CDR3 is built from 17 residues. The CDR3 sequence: CASSSHQEEGGLYEQYF. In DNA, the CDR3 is TGTGCCAGTAGTTCCCACCAGGAGGAGGGCGGGTTGTACGAGCAGTACTTC.

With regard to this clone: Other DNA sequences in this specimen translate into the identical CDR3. CDR3: CASSVGGGGEQFF. CDR3 coding DNA: TGTGCCAGCAGCGTAGGTGGAGGGGGTGAGCAGTTCTTC. The chain has TRBV9 and TRBJ2-1; the D call may be TRBD1 or TRBD2 (6 bases each). Trimming stripped 0 bases from V and 9 bases from J, with 10 bases between. From germline, CDR1 is SGDLS and CDR2 YYNGEE. This CDR3 contains 13 residues.

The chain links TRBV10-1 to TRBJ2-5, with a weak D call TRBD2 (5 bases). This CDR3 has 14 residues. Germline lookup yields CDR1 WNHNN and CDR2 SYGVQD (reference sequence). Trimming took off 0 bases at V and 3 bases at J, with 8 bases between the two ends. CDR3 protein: CASSESGAEETQYF. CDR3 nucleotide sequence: TGCGCCAGCAGTGAGTCAGGAGCGGAAGAGACCCAGTACTTC.

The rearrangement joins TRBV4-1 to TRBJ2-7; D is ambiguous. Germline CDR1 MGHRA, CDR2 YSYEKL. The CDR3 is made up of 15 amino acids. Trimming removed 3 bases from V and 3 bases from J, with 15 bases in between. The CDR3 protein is CASSHGIGNNYEQYF. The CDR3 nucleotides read TGCGCCAGCAGCCATGGGATCGGCAACAACTACGAGCAGTACTTC.

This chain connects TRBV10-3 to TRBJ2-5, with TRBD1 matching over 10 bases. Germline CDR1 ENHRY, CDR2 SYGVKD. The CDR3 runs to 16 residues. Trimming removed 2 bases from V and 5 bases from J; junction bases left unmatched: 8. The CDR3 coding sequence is TGTGCCATCAGTGAGACAGACAGGGGGCTCAGGGAGACCCAGTACTTC. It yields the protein CAISETDRGLRETQYF.

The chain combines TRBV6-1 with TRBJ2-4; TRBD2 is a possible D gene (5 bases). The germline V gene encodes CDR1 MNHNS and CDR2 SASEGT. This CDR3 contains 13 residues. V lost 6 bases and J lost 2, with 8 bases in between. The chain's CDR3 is CASRSGTKNIQYF. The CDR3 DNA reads TGTGCCAGCAGGTCGGGGACCAAAAACATTCAGTACTTC.

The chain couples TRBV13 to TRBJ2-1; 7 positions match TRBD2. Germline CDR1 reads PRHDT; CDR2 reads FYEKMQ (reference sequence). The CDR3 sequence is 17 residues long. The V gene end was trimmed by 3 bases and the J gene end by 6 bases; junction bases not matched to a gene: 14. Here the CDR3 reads CASSLARLAGTINEQFF. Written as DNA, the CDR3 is TGTGCCAGCAGCTTGGCACGACTAGCCGGTACAATCAATGAGCAGTTCTTC. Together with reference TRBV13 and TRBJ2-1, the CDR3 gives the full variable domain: AAGVIQSPRHLIKEKRETATLKCYPIPRHDTVYWYQQGPGQDPQFLISFYEKMQSDKGSIPDRFSAQQFSDYHSELNMSSLELGDSALYFCASSLARLAGTINEQFFGPGTRLTVL.

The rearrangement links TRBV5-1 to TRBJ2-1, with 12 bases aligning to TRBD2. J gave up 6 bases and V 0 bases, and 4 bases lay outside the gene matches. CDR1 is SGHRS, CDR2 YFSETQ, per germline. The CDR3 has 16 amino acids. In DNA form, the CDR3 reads TGCGCCAGCAGCTTGGAGCTAGCGGGAGGGTCCAATGAGCAGTTCTTC. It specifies CASSLELAGGSNEQFF.